The present entry profiles one TCR beta chain with its context. Its antigen is not identified. Trimming pared 1 base from V and 0 bases from J, leaving 9 bases between. Germline V CDR1 and CDR2: SGHAT, FQNNGV. This CDR3 region has 15 residues. This specimen belongs to a study of CD4 T cells in relation to SARS-CoV-2 and coronaviruses. Measured with immunoSEQ multiplex PCR; TCRdb has only the in-frame clones, and not every one. The sample lists about 35,000 clones, 77% seen once, with 20% in the top ten. The clonotype comes from an adult with COVID-19. The sequenced sample consisted of memory CD4+ T cells from PBMCs, cultured in vitro. The chain employs TRBV11-2 and TRBJ1-1, with unresolved D. CDR3 sequence reads: CASSLGQGLNTEAFF. The CDR3 DNA sequence: TGTGCCAGCAGCTTAGGTCAAGGATTGAACACTGAAGCTTTCTTT.